The subject of this entry is one T cell receptor (beta chain). TCRdb keeps only in-frame clones here, not all; method: immunoSEQ multiplex PCR. This table has roughly 180,000 clones, 80% to 85% appearing once. CDR1 and CDR2 from the germline V gene are SGHDT and YYEEEE. The CDR3 is 13 residues long. Trimming took off 2 bases at V and 9 bases at J, with 12 bases between the two ends. These data are taken from a study of blood T cell repertoires in COVID-19. This TCR was recovered from a woman in her twenties or thirties with acute or convalescent COVID-19. The genes are TRBV5-6 and TRBJ1-5; unclear D gene. The source material was peripheral blood. The CDR3 here is CASSFGLRGPQHF. The CDR3 DNA is TGTGCCAGCAGCTTTGGGCTACGGGGGCCCCAGCATTTT.